What follows are 19 T cell receptor beta chains derived from one specimen sequenced in a study of T cells after yellow fever vaccination. TCRdb used MiXCR to reprocess the 5' RACE reads, holding one entry per CDR3 protein. The table records around 300,000 distinct CDR3 sequences, over 4% of them present only once. Sequenced material: PBMCs, taken 5 days after the yellow fever booster vaccination. These TCRs come from a man aged 18 to 29 who received the YFV17D yellow fever vaccine.

The J gene is TRBJ2-1, the V gene TRBV14; 12 bases map to TRBD2. The junction had 16 bases not matched to a gene; V was cut back by 0 bases and J by 7 bases. Looked up from germline, CDR1 is SGHDN and CDR2 is FVKESK. The CDR3 spans 20 residues. CDR3 nucleotides: TGTGCCAGCAGCCAAGAATTCGGTCTAATTACTAGCGGGGGGCTGAATGAGCAGTTCTTC. This gives the protein CASSQEFGLITSGGLNEQFF.

This clonotype was recorded a few times. CDR3 loop: CASSIVPLLLQPQHF. CDR3 DNA sequence: TGTGCCAGTAGTATTGTCCCCCTTTTATTGCAGCCCCAGCATTTT. The gene calls are TRBV19 and TRBJ1-5; no definite D call. The CDR3 loop spans 15 amino acids. Germline lookup yields CDR1 LNHDA and CDR2 SQIVND (reference sequence). Trimming cost V 3 bases and J 7 bases, with 16 bases left between them.

The chain joins TRBV15 to TRBJ1-5, with TRBD1 identical over 8 bases. Trimming removed 6 bases from V and 2 bases from J; junction bases left unmatched: 3. Germline V gives CDR1 LNHNV, CDR2 YYDKDF (reference sequence). This CDR3 has 14 residues. CDR3 in DNA: TGTGCCACCAGGACAGGGGAAGGCAATCAGCCCCAGCATTTT. Encoded protein: CATRTGEGNQPQHF.

The chain couples TRBV5-1 to TRBJ2-7; a weak D match, TRBD1 (6 bases). Germline CDR1 reads SGHRS; CDR2 reads YFSETQ. This CDR3 spans 15 amino acids. V lost 0 bases and J 0 bases, leaving 10 bases between the germline ends. CDR3 protein: CASSLGTASSYEQYF. The CDR3 nucleotides read TGCGCCAGCAGCTTGGGGACAGCAAGCTCCTACGAGCAGTACTTC. The full variable domain, in which reference TRBV5-1 and TRBJ2-7 provide the parts outside the CDR3, is KAGVTQTPRYLIKTRGQQVTLSCSPISGHRSVSWYQQTPGQGLQFLFEYFSETQRNKGNFPGRFSGRQFSNSRSEMNVSTLELGDSALYLCASSLGTASSYEQYFGPGTRLTVT.

The chain carries TRBV7-2 and TRBJ1-1; tentatively, D is TRBD1 (6 bases). Trimming removed 5 bases from V and 7 bases from J, with 23 bases in between. CDR3 length equals 16 residues. Germline CDR1 reads SGHTA; CDR2 reads FQGNSA. CDR3 in amino acids: CASSQASNRVMVEAFF. The CDR3 DNA reads TGTGCCAGCAGCCAAGCCTCTAACAGGGTGATGGTTGAAGCTTTCTTT.

In its sample, this clonotype was seen many times. This chain joins TRBV9 and TRBJ2-5, with 12 bases lining up with TRBD2. The CDR3 spans 17 residues. Germline values: CDR1 SGDLS, CDR2 YYNGEE. With V trimmed by 3 bases and J by 1 base, 7 bases remained unmatched. Here the CDR3 reads CASSEGWTSGVQETQYF. In DNA, the CDR3 is TGTGCCAGCAGCGAGGGATGGACTAGCGGGGTCCAAGAGACCCAGTACTTC.

V gene TRBV5-6 combines with J gene TRBJ2-1, with 12 bases matching TRBD2. V lost 1 base to trimming and J lost 3 bases; unmatched junction nucleotides: 2. Germline CDR1 is SGHDT and CDR2 is YYEEEE. The CDR3 sequence is 16 residues long. CDR3: CASSLTTSGGYNEQFF. As DNA, the CDR3 is TGTGCCAGCAGCTTGACGACTAGCGGGGGCTACAATGAGCAGTTCTTC. Full variable domain (rest looked up from reference TRBV5-6 and TRBJ2-1): DAGVTQSPTHLIKTRGQQVTLRCSPKSGHDTVSWYQQALGQGPQFIFQYYEEEERQRGNFPDRFSGHQFPNYSSELNVNALLLGDSALYLCASSLTTSGGYNEQFFGPGTRLTVL.

This clonotype was observed a few times. The chain combines TRBV2 with TRBJ2-4; unclear D gene. Trimming pared 5 bases from V and 4 bases from J, leaving 9 bases between. The CDR3 covers 13 residues. CDR1 and CDR2 (germline): SNHLY, FYNNEI. The chain's CDR3 is CASSKETKNIQYF. CDR3 in DNA: TGTGCCAGCAGTAAAGAGACGAAAAACATTCAGTACTTC. The whole variable domain, filled in from reference TRBV2 and TRBJ2-4, reads EPEVTQTPSHQVTQMGQEVILRCVPISNHLYFYWYRQILGQKVEFLVSFYNNEISEKSEIFDDQFSVERPDGSNFTLKIRSTKLEDSAMYFCASSKETKNIQYFGAGTRLSVL.

The chain recombines TRBV5-1 with TRBJ2-3, with 14 bases fitting TRBD2. Unmatched junction bases numbered 6, after V lost 0 bases and J lost 6 bases. CDR1 and CDR2 from the germline V gene are SGHRS and YFSETQ. This CDR3 has 17 residues. The CDR3 sequence: CASSLGLAGGPADTQYF. DNA for the CDR3: TGCGCCAGCAGCTTGGGACTAGCGGGGGGGCCAGCGGATACGCAGTATTTT.

The table lists this clonotype with a few counts. This chain connects TRBV6-9 to TRBJ2-2, with D perhaps TRBD2 (6 bases). The V and J ends lost 0 bases and 0 bases respectively, with 8 bases between them. The CDR3 covers 16 residues. Germline V lookup: CDR1 MNHGY, CDR2 SVAAGI. The CDR3 region is CASSYSRDSNTGELFF. The CDR3 nucleotides are TGTGCCAGCAGTTATTCGAGGGACTCGAACACCGGGGAGCTGTTTTTT.

This clonotype was observed many times. V usage is TRBV20-1 and J usage is TRBJ1-1, with D hard to call. V was pared by 3 bases and J by 2 bases, with 4 bases between. Per germline, CDR1 DFQATT and CDR2 SNEGSKA (reference sequence). CDR3 size: 11 residues. As DNA, the CDR3 is TGCAGTGCTAGGTCTAACACTGAAGCTTTCTTT. Encoded protein: CSARSNTEAFF.

This clonotype was found many times. The genes are TRBV4-3 and TRBJ1-4, with 8 nucleotides matching TRBD1. CDR1 and CDR2 from the germline V gene are LGHNA and YSLEER. CDR3 length: 17 residues. V was clipped by 0 bases and J by 4 bases; unmatched bases: 7. CDR3 amino acids: CASSQDFETGVNEKLFF. The DNA for the CDR3 is TGCGCCAGCAGCCAAGATTTTGAGACAGGGGTTAATGAAAAACTGTTTTTT.

This chain links TRBV12-3 or TRBV12-4 with TRBJ2-2; no definite D call. There are 14 residues in the CDR3. The V end was cut by 5 bases, the J end by 4 bases, with 11 bases between. Here the CDR3 DNA reads TGTGCCAGCAGTCGACGGCAGTTCACCGGGGAGCTGTTTTTT. This gives the protein CASSRRQFTGELFF.

For this clonotype: Being one base from a much bigger clone, this may be a read error. CDR3 sequence reads: CASSPDRAGYTF. The CDR3 DNA reads as TGTGCCAGCAGCCCGGACAGGGCCGGCTACACCTTC. The V gene is TRBV7-6, the J gene TRBJ1-2; 8 bases fit TRBD1. V lost 5 bases and J lost 8; bases outside the gene matches: 4. This CDR3 contains 12 residues. Per the germline V gene, CDR1 is SGHVS and CDR2 is FNYEAQ.

The chain combines TRBV20-1 with TRBJ2-3; D is uncertain. The V end was cut by 0 bases, the J end by 3 bases, with 4 bases between. This CDR3 contains 12 residues. Germline assignment: CDR1 DFQATT and CDR2 SNEGSKA (reference sequence). CDR3 protein: CSARDQTDTQYF. The CDR3 DNA reads as TGCAGTGCTAGAGATCAGACAGATACGCAGTATTTT.

This chain links TRBV6-2 or TRBV6-3 with TRBJ2-5; the D call may be TRBD1 or TRBD2 (5 bases each). The germline V and J ends were trimmed by 5 bases and 0 bases, with 19 bases remaining between them. This CDR3 region has 17 residues. From germline, CDR1 is MNHEY and CDR2 SVGEGT. The DNA of the CDR3 is TGTGCCAGCAGTCCGCCCTTGGGGACGGACTACCAAGAGACCCAGTACTTC. Translated, it gives CASSPPLGTDYQETQYF.

The chain couples TRBV5-1 to TRBJ2-3; D unresolved. CDR1 and CDR2 (germline): SGHRS, YFSETQ. The CDR3 runs 15 residues. V was cut by 0 bases and J by 4 bases, with 12 bases left in between. The CDR3, as DNA: TGCGCCAGCAGCTTGGTGGGCGGTTCCTCAGATACGCAGTATTTT. Its translation: CASSLVGGSSDTQYF.

The chain links TRBV29-1 to TRBJ2-3; 7 nucleotides align to TRBD2. This CDR3 is 14 amino acids long. Trimming took 7 bases from V and 7 from J; bases not matched to a gene: 14. Germline-derived CDR1 and CDR2 are SQVTM and ANQGSEA. The CDR3 sequence is CSAGVGLLRNTQYF. Here the CDR3 DNA reads TGCAGCGCCGGAGTGGGACTACTAAGGAATACGCAGTATTTT.

This clonotype was seen many times. CDR3 bases: TGTGCCATCAGTGAGTCGTTCTCCGCGGGGCGCTACGAGCAGTACTTC. Translation gives CAISESFSAGRYEQYF. The V gene is TRBV10-3, the J gene TRBJ2-7, with D perhaps TRBD2 (6 bases). V was shortened by 0 bases and J by 3 bases, with 15 bases between the two germline ends. Looked up from germline, CDR1 is ENHRY and CDR2 is SYGVKD. The CDR3 consists of 16 residues.